This TCR beta chain originates from a study of cytomegalovirus exposure and HLA in healthy donors. V lost 8 bases and J lost 4, with 14 bases in between. This CDR3 is 13 amino acids long. Germline lookup yields CDR1 LNHNV and CDR2 YYDKDF (reference sequence). The PCR contained 60 Vbeta and 13 Jbeta primers. Data came from immunoSEQ multiplex PCR; TCRdb stores just in-frame clones and leaves some out. This table has some 200,000 clones, 75% to 85% appearing once. Study-level results: Reports described diagnosis of cytomegalovirus status by the classifier as highly specific and sensitive. Donor immune exposure was known only as CMV serostatus. A reported reduction in N-insertions relative to the 666-donor mean was seen in an Asian-associated ancestry cluster in a later analysis.

For this clone: Its specificity is not known.

V is TRBV15 and J is TRBJ1-1; no firm D call. The sequenced material came from PBMCs. This sequence was found in a woman aged 40-49 years in good health and CMV-seronegative. As DNA, the CDR3 is TGTGCCACCCGGCTTCGGGTTGGCACTGAAGCTTTCTTT. Its protein product is CATRLRVGTEAFF.